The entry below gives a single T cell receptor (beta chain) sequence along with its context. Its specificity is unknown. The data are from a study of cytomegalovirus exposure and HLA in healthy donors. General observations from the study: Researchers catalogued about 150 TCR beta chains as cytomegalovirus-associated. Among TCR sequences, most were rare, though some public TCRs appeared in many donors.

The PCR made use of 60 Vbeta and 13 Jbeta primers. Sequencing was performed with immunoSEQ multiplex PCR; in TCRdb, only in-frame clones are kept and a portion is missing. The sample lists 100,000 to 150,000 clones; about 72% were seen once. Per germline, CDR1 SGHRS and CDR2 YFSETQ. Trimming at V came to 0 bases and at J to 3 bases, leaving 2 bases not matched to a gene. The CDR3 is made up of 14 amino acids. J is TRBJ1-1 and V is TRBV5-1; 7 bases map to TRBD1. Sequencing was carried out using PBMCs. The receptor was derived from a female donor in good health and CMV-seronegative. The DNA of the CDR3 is TGCGCCAGCAGCTTGGGAGGGGGCTACACTGAAGCTTTCTTT. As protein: CASSLGGGYTEAFF.